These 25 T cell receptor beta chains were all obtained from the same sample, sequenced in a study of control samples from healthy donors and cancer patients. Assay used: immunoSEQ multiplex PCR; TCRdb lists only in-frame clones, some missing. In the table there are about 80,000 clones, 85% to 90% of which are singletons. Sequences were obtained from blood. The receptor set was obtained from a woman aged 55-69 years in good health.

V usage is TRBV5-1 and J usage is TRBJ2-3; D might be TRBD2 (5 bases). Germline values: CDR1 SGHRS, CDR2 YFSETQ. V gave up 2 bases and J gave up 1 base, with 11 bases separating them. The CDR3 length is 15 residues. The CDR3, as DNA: TGCGCCAGCAGCTTTAGCGTTCGTGGCACAGATACGCAGTATTTT. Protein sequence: CASSFSVRGTDTQYF.

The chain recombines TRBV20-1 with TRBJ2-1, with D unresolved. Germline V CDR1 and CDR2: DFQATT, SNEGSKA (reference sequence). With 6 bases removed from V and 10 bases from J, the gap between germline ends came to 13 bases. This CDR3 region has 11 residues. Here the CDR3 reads CSAPSGREQFF. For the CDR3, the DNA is TGCAGTGCACCTAGTGGGCGAGAGCAGTTCTTC.

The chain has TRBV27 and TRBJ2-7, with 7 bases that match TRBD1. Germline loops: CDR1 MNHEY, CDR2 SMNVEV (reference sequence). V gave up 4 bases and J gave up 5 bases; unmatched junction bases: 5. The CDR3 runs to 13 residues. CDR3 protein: CASSSDRTDEQYF. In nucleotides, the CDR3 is TGTGCCAGCAGTTCGGACAGGACTGACGAGCAGTACTTC.

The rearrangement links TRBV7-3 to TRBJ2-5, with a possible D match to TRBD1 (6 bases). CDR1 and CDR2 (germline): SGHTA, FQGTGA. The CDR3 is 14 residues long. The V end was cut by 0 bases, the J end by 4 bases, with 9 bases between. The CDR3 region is CASSLTGGIETQYF. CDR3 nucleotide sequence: TGTGCCAGCAGCTTAACAGGGGGAATAGAGACCCAGTACTTC. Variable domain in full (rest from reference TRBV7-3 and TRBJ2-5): GAGVSQTPSNKVTEKGKYVELRCDPISGHTALYWYRQSLGQGPEFLIYFQGTGAADDSGLPNDRFFAVRPEGSVSTLKIQRTERGDSAVYLCASSLTGGIETQYFGPGTRLLVL.

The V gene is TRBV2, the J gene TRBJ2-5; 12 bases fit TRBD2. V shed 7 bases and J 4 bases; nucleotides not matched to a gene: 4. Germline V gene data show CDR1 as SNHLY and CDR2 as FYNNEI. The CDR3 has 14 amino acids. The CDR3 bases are TGTGCCAGCACGGGACTAGCGGGTGCAGAGACCCAGTACTTC. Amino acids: CASTGLAGAETQYF.

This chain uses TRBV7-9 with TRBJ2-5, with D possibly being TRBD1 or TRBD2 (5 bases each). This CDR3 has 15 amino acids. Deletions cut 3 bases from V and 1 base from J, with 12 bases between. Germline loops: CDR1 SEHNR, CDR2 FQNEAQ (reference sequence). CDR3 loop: CASSFWAGSQETQYF. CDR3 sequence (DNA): TGTGCCAGCAGCTTTTGGGCAGGGAGCCAAGAGACCCAGTACTTC. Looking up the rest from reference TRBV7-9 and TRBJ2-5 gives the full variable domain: DTGVSQNPRHKITKRGQNVTFRCDPISEHNRLYWYRQTLGQGPEFLTYFQNEAQLEKSRLLSDRFSAERPKGSFSTLEIQRTEQGDSAMYLCASSFWAGSQETQYFGPGTRLLVL.

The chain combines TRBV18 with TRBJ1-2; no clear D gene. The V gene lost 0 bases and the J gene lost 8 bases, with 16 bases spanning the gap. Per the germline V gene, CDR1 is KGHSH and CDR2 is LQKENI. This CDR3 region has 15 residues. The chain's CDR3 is CASSPPSLRGRGYTF. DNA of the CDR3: TGTGCCAGCTCACCACCGAGCCTCCGAGGGAGGGGCTACACCTTC.

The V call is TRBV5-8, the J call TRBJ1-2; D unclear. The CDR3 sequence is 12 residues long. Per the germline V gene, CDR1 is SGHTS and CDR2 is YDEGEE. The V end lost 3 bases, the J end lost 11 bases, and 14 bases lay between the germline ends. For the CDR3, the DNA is TGTGCCAGCAGCTCCACCGGGAGCCATTACACCTTC. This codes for CASSSTGSHYTF.

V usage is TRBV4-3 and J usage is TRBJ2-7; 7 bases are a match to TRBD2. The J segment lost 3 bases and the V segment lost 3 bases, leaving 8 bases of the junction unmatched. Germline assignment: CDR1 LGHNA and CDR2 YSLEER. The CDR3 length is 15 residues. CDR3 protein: CASSQDAGAGYEQYF. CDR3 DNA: TGCGCCAGCAGCCAGGACGCGGGAGCGGGCTACGAGCAGTACTTC.

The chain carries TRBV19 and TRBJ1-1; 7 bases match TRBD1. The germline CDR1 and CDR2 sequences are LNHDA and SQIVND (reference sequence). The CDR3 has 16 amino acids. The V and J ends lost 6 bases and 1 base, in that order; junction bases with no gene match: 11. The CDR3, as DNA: TGTGCCAGTAGCCGGGGACAATACAGGGGGAACACTGAAGCTTTCTTT. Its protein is CASSRGQYRGNTEAFF.

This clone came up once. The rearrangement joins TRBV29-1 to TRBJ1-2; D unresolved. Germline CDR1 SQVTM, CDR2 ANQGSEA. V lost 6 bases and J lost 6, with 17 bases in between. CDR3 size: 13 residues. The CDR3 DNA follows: TGCAGCGTCCGGGTGCAAGGCCGGGATGGCTACACCTTC. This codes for CSVRVQGRDGYTF.

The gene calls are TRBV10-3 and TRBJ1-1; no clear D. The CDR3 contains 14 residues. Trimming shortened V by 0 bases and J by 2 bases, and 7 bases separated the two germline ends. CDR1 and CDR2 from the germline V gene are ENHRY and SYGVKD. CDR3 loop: CAISESGRNTEAFF. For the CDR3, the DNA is TGTGCCATCAGTGAGTCCGGGCGTAACACTGAAGCTTTCTTT.

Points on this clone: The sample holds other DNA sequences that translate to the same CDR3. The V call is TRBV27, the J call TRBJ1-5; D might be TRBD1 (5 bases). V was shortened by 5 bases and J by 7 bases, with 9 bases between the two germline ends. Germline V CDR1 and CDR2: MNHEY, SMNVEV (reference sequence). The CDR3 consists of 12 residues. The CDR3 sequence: CASSGGNQPQHF. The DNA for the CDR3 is TGTGCCAGCAGTGGGGGAAACCAGCCCCAGCATTTT.

CDR3 nucleotide sequence: TGTGCCAGCAGTAGAACAGGGGCAGATACGCAGTATTTT. This encodes CASSRTGADTQYF. This chain links TRBV6-5 with TRBJ2-3; TRBD1 matches at 7 bases. The CDR3 loop spans 13 amino acids. Trimming cost V 5 bases and J 4 bases; bases outside gene matches: 3. Germline-derived CDR1 and CDR2 are MNHEY and SVGAGI.

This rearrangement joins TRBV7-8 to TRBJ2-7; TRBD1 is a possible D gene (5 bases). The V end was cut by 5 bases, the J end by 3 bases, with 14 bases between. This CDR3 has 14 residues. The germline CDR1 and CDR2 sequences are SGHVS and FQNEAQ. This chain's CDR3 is CASSQTAEHYEQYF. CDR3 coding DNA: TGTGCCAGCAGCCAGACAGCCGAACACTACGAGCAGTACTTC.

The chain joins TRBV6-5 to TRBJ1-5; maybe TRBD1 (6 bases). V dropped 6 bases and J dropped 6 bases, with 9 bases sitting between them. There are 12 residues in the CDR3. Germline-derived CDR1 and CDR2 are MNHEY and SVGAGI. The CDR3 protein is CASSGGGQPQHF. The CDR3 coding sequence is TGTGCCAGCAGCGGGGGCGGTCAGCCCCAGCATTTT.

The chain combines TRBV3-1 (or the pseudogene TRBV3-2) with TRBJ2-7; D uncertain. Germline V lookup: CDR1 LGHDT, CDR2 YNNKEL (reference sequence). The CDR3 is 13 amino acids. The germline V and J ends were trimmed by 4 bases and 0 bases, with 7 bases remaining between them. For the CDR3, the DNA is TGTGCCAGCAGCCGGAGTGGCTCCTACGAGCAGTACTTC. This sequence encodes CASSRSGSYEQYF.

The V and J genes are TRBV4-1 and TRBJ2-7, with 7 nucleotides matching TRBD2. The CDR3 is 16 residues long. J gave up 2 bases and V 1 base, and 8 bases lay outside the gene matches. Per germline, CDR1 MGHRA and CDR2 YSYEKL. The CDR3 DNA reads TGCGCCAGCAGCCAAGCTACACCGGGACTAACCTACGAGCAGTACTTC. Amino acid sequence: CASSQATPGLTYEQYF.

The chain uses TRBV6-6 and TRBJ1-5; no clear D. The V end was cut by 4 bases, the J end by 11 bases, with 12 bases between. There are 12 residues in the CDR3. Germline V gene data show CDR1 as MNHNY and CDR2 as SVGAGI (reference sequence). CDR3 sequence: CASSLPQEAQHF. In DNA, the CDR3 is TGTGCCAGCAGTTTGCCCCAGGAGGCCCAGCATTTT.

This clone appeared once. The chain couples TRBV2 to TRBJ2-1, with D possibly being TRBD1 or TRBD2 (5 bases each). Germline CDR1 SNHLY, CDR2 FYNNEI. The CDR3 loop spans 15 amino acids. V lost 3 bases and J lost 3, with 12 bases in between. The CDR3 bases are TGTGCCAGCAGTGAGGTTGGGGGTAACTACAATGAGCAGTTCTTC. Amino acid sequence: CASSEVGGNYNEQFF.

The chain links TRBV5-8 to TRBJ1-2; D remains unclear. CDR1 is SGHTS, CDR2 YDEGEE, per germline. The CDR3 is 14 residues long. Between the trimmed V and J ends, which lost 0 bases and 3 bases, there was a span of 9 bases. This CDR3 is CASSLARTYYGYTF. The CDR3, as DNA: TGTGCCAGCAGCTTGGCACGTACGTACTATGGCTACACCTTC.

This CDR3 reads CASSDSGLLRDTGELFF. Here the CDR3 DNA reads TGTGCCAGCAGTGACTCGGGACTACTAAGGGACACCGGGGAGCTGTTTTTT. The V gene is TRBV6-4, the J gene TRBJ2-2; TRBD2 aligns across 7 bases. The CDR3 has 17 amino acids. Per germline, CDR1 MRHNA and CDR2 SNTAGT. The trim removed 0 bases at V and 3 bases at J, leaving 7 bases unmatched.

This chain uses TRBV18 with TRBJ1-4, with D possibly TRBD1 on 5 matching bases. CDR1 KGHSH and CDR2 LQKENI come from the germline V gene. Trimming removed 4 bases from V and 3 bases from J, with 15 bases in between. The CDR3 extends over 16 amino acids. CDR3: CASSHTQGVANEKLFF. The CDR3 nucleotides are TGTGCCAGCTCACATACTCAGGGAGTAGCTAATGAAAAACTGTTTTTT. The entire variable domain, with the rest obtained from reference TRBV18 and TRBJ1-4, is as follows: NAGVMQNPRHLVRRRGQEARLRCSPMKGHSHVYWYRQLPEEGLKFMVYLQKENIIDESGMPKERFSAEFPKEGPSILRIQQVVRGDSAAYFCASSHTQGVANEKLFFGSGTQLSVL.

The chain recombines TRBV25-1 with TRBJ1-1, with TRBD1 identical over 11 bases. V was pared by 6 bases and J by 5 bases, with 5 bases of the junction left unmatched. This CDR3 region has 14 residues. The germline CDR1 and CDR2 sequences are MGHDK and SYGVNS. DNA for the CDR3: TGTGCCAGCAGCTACGGGACAGGGGGTACTGAAGCTTTCTTT. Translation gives CASSYGTGGTEAFF.

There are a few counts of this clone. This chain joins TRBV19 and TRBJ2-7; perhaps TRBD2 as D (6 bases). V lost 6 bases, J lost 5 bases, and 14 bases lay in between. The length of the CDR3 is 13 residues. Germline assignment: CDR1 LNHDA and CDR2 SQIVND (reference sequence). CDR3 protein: CASSDTRRDEQYF. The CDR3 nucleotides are TGTGCCAGTAGCGACACCCGGAGGGACGAGCAGTACTTC.